This T cell receptor beta chain stems from a study of T cell repertoires in cytomegalovirus infection. Study-level points and caveats: Public TCR beta family frequency separated CMV-and-HLA carriers, including in an independent cohort. In two of eight donors, the top clonotype was HLA-C-restricted CMV-specific.

This CDR3 has 13 residues. Germline V gives CDR1 DFQATT, CDR2 SNEGSKA (reference sequence). With 6 bases clipped from V and 7 bases from J, the junction kept 8 bases outside the gene matches. TCRdb passed the reads through MiXCR, listing each CDR3 protein once. Among around 320,000 distinct CDR3 sequences listed, 9.5% were seen once. This clonotype was detected only a few times. Its specificity is unknown. This receptor was identified in a human donor in good health (CMV status not recorded). Some clones in this sample may be carry-over from other donors' samples. Sequences were obtained from PBMCs. The chain combines TRBV20-1 with TRBJ1-5; 8 nucleotides align to TRBD1. CDR3 sequence reads: CSAWTGRGQPQHF. The CDR3 DNA is TGCAGTGCCTGGACAGGGCGGGGACAGCCCCAGCATTTT.